A single sample gave rise to the 4 T cell receptor beta chains below, sequenced in a study of long-term antiretroviral therapy in people with HIV. Running of the v3.0 immunoSEQ assay took place at survey level. TCRdb keeps only in-frame clones here, not all; method: immunoSEQ multiplex PCR. The sample has about 48,000 clones; 84% are singletons. The sequencing used unsorted PBMCs, collected 0.8 years after starting antiretroviral therapy. Receptors originate from a woman aged 18 to 35 with HIV.

This clone was seen only a few times. The J gene is TRBJ2-7, the V gene TRBV19; perhaps TRBD1 as D (6 bases). CDR3 length: 13 residues. Germline V gives CDR1 LNHDA, CDR2 SQIVND (reference sequence). Trimming removed 3 bases from V and 6 bases from J, with 12 bases in between. CDR3 DNA sequence: TGTGCCAGTAGTATGATACAGGGACCCGAGCAGTACTTC. This encodes CASSMIQGPEQYF.

The J gene is TRBJ1-2, the V gene TRBV4-2; D gene unclear. The CDR3 extends over 14 amino acids. The germline V and J ends were trimmed by 5 bases and 6 bases, with 16 bases remaining between them. Germline V lookup: CDR1 LGHNA, CDR2 YNFKEQ. CDR3 nucleotide sequence: TGTGCCAGCAGCTTAGTCACAGCCTTTAATGGCTACACCTTC. Translated, it gives CASSLVTAFNGYTF.

The chain uses TRBV9 and TRBJ2-3; no clear D. Trimming took 5 bases from V and 1 from J, leaving 11 bases between them. This CDR3 contains 14 residues. Germline values: CDR1 SGDLS, CDR2 YYNGEE. For the CDR3, the DNA is TGTGCCAGCAGTCTCCGACTTGGCACAGATACGCAGTATTTT. This gives the protein CASSLRLGTDTQYF.

The chain is built from TRBV11-2 and TRBJ1-1; D is possibly TRBD1 (5 bases). This CDR3 has 13 amino acids. Germline CDR1 is SGHAT and CDR2 is FQNNGV. V was clipped by 5 bases and J by 5 bases, with 12 bases between them. CDR3 residues: CASSPGLRTEAFF. The CDR3 coding sequence is TGTGCCAGCAGCCCAGGGCTTCGGACTGAAGCTTTCTTT.